The 23 T cell receptor beta chains in this list originate from one sample, sequenced in a study of OX40 agonist ivuxolimab in advanced cancers. Libraries were prepared by immunoSEQ multiplex PCR; TCRdb keeps only in-frame clonotypes and omits some of them. This table has tens of thousands of clones, approximately 81% appearing once. The sample here was CD4+ or CD8+ T cells sorted from blood, taken in a trial of the OX40 agonist ivuxolimab. The receptors were gathered from an adult with an advanced solid tumor such as melanoma, head and neck, liver or kidney cancer.

This chain uses TRBV21-1 with TRBJ2-5; the D segment call TRBD2 is taken from the table without a DNA check. The J call may be faulty, since TRBJ2-7 better matches the DNA end. TRBV21-1 is classified as a pseudogene. The CDR3 consists of 13 residues. In DNA form, the CDR3 reads TGTGCCAGCCCCCAGAGGGCACCGGGCGAGCAGTACTTC. Its protein product is CASPQRAPGEQYF.

The chain links TRBV6-5 to TRBJ2-3; weak D call: TRBD1 (6 bases). This CDR3 is 14 amino acids long. V shed 2 bases and J shed 0 bases, with 6 bases lying between them. Germline assignment: CDR1 MNHEY and CDR2 SVGAGI. The CDR3 coding sequence is TGTGCCAGCAGTTACGACAGGAGCACAGATACGCAGTATTTT. It encodes CASSYDRSTDTQYF.

The CDR3 spells CASSVESDTQYF. CDR3 in DNA: TGTGCCAGCAGCGTTGAGTCAGATACGCAGTATTTT. The chain carries TRBV9 and TRBJ2-3; no clear D gene. V lost 2 bases and J lost 4, with 5 bases in between. The CDR3 consists of 12 residues. CDR1 and CDR2 (germline): SGDLS, YYNGEE.

By proportion, this clone is medium-sized. The chain has TRBV19 and TRBJ1-2; D is unclear. CDR3 size: 15 residues. Germline assignment: CDR1 LNHDA and CDR2 SQIVND (reference sequence). The V end was cut by 5 bases, the J end by 4 bases, with 17 bases between. CDR3 region: CASSAMWPSSYGYTF. The CDR3 region has the DNA TGTGCCAGTAGTGCGATGTGGCCGAGCAGCTATGGCTACACCTTC.

The J gene is TRBJ2-5, the V gene TRBV7-2; no reliable D call. CDR1 and CDR2 from the germline V gene are SGHTA and FQGNSA. CDR3 length equals 14 residues. V dropped 5 bases and J dropped 6 bases, with 16 bases sitting between them. The CDR3 region is CASSLVRLAQTQYF. The CDR3 nucleotides are TGTGCCAGCAGCCTGGTACGGCTGGCGCAGACCCAGTACTTC.

The chain recombines TRBV18 with TRBJ2-2, with D possibly TRBD1 on 6 matching bases. The CDR3 extends over 13 amino acids. The germline V gene has CDR1 KGHSH and CDR2 LQKENI. V was trimmed by 3 bases and J by 6 bases, leaving 8 bases between them. CDR3 coding DNA: TGTGCCAGCTCACCCAACAGGGCCGGGGAGCTGTTTTTT. Its translation is CASSPNRAGELFF.

V is TRBV11-1 and J is TRBJ1-1, with 12 bases identical to TRBD1. J gave up 0 bases and V 3 bases, and 8 bases lay outside the gene matches. The CDR3 loop spans 18 amino acids. Germline-derived CDR1 and CDR2 are SGHAT and FQDESV (reference sequence). CDR3 DNA sequence: TGTGCCAGCAGCTTCCCGGGACAGGGGGCGCAAATGAACACTGAAGCTTTCTTT. Its translation: CASSFPGQGAQMNTEAFF.

The chain employs TRBV28 and TRBJ1-6, with no clear D. The V and J ends lost 5 bases and 7 bases respectively, with 15 bases between them. The V gene's germline CDR1 is MDHEN and CDR2 SYDVKM. CDR3 length equals 15 residues. CDR3 in DNA: TGTGCCAGCAGTCTGCCCGGCTCCCAAAATTCACCCCTCCACTTT. Protein product: CASSLPGSQNSPLHF.

The V and J genes are TRBV27 and TRBJ1-1, with TRBD1 as a possible D gene (5 bases). V shed 5 bases and J shed 8 bases, with 15 bases lying between them. From germline, CDR1 is MNHEY and CDR2 SMNVEV (reference sequence). The CDR3 covers 13 residues. This CDR3 reads CASSLRPGPEAFF. CDR3 coding DNA: TGTGCCAGCAGTCTCAGACCGGGACCAGAAGCTTTCTTT.

The CDR3 is CATSRDRKDSYGYTF. The CDR3, as DNA: TGTGCCACCAGCAGAGATCGGAAGGATTCCTATGGCTACACCTTC. The rearrangement links TRBV15 to TRBJ1-2; D is undetermined. Germline CDR1 and CDR2: LNHNV and YYDKDF (reference sequence). CDR3 length equals 15 residues. Trimming left V 0 bases short and J 4 bases short, with 12 bases between.

The chain couples TRBV18 to TRBJ1-5, with D unclear. Germline V lookup: CDR1 KGHSH, CDR2 LQKENI. Trimming took 2 bases from V and 3 from J, leaving 5 bases between them. The CDR3 sequence is 13 residues long. The CDR3 DNA follows: TGTGCCAGCTCACCATCTACCAATCAGCCCCAGCATTTT. Its protein is CASSPSTNQPQHF.

CDR3 in DNA: TGTGCCAGCACTTCGGGACAGGGGACAACAGATACGCAGTATTTT. Residues: CASTSGQGTTDTQYF. V usage is TRBV6-1 and J usage is TRBJ2-3; 10 nucleotides match TRBD1. The CDR3 is 15 residues long. CDR1 and CDR2 (germline): MNHNS, SASEGT. V trimming: 7 bases; J trimming: 3 bases; junction bases outside the gene matches: 7.

The chain has TRBV28 and TRBJ1-1, with a possible D match to TRBD1 (5 bases). This CDR3 has 11 residues. V lost 3 bases and J 8 bases, leaving 7 bases between the germline ends. CDR1 and CDR2 (germline): MDHEN, SYDVKM. The CDR3 nucleotides read TGTGCCAGCAGTTTCCAGGGCGAAGCTTTCTTT. Translating it yields CASSFQGEAFF. Using reference TRBV28 and TRBJ1-1 for the parts outside the CDR3, the full variable domain is DVKVTQSSRYLVKRTGEKVFLECVQDMDHENMFWYRQDPGLGLRLIYFSYDVKMKEKGDIPEGYSVSREKKERFSLILESASTNQTSMYLCASSFQGEAFFGQGTRLTVV.

J is TRBJ2-1 and V is TRBV6-9, with 7 bases lining up with TRBD2. Germline V gives CDR1 MNHGY, CDR2 SVAAGI. V lost 9 bases to trimming and J lost 6 bases; unmatched junction nucleotides: 11. CDR3 length equals 14 residues. CDR3 DNA sequence: TGTGCCAGATGGGGGGACTACCCCGTCAATGAGCAGTTCTTC. It translates to CARWGDYPVNEQFF.

The chain carries TRBV5-4 and TRBJ2-1, with TRBD2 identical over 8 bases. Trimming took 1 base from V and 2 from J; bases not matched to a gene: 2. The length of the CDR3 is 15 residues. Germline V gene data show CDR1 as SGHNT and CDR2 as YYREEE (reference sequence). The CDR3 DNA follows: TGTGCCAGCAGCTTGAACGGGGGGGCCTACAATGAGCAGTTCTTC. Amino acids: CASSLNGGAYNEQFF.

This chain connects TRBV7-9 to TRBJ2-3; D not certain. V was trimmed by 5 bases and J by 3 bases, leaving 18 bases between them. This CDR3 has 16 amino acids. CDR1 and CDR2 (germline): SEHNR, FQNEAQ (reference sequence). The CDR3 DNA reads as TGTGCCAGCAGCCTAGGGTTGAGCCCCCAGACAGATACGCAGTATTTT. As protein: CASSLGLSPQTDTQYF.

The V and J genes are TRBV5-1 and TRBJ2-7; 11 positions match TRBD1. From germline, CDR1 is SGHRS and CDR2 YFSETQ. CDR3 length: 14 residues. Losses at the gene ends were 4 bases for V and 6 bases for J; bases not matched to a gene: 6. The CDR3 loop is CASSGTGQGVEQYF. The CDR3 DNA sequence: TGCGCCAGCAGCGGCACGGGACAGGGGGTCGAGCAGTACTTC.

The V and J genes are TRBV10-1 and TRBJ2-7; D possibly uses TRBD1 or TRBD2 (5 bases each). Trimming pared 2 bases from V and 0 bases from J, leaving 5 bases between. Germline CDR1 and CDR2: WNHNN and SYGVQD (reference sequence). The CDR3 contains 13 residues. CDR3 in DNA: TGCGCCAGCAGTGAGGGGGGCTCCTACGAGCAGTACTTC. It specifies CASSEGGSYEQYF.

The chain combines TRBV7-6 with TRBJ1-5; 11 bases line up with TRBD1. Trimming at V came to 10 bases and at J to 7 bases, leaving 9 bases not matched to a gene. The CDR3 spans 14 residues. Germline loops: CDR1 SGHVS, CDR2 FNYEAQ. CDR3 protein: CATAGGQGAQPQHF. CDR3 bases: TGTGCCACGGCGGGAGGACAGGGGGCACAGCCCCAGCATTTT.

This clone was detected once. The genes are TRBV28 and TRBJ2-5; 15 nucleotides align to TRBD2. CDR1 is MDHEN and CDR2 is SYDVKM in the germline V gene. The CDR3 spans 17 residues. Losses at the gene ends were 1 base for V and 4 bases for J; bases not matched to a gene: 4. In DNA form, the CDR3 reads TGTGCCAGCAGTTTATTACCGGGACTAGCGGGGGGAGAGACCCAGTACTTC. It translates to CASSLLPGLAGGETQYF.

The gene calls are TRBV18 and TRBJ2-3; 7 bases line up with TRBD2. This CDR3 spans 16 amino acids. Looked up from germline, CDR1 is KGHSH and CDR2 is LQKENI. V trimming: 0 bases; J trimming: 0 bases; junction bases outside the gene matches: 3. The CDR3 here is CASSPPDGRSTDTQYF. CDR3 nucleotides: TGTGCCAGCTCACCACCGGACGGGAGGAGCACAGATACGCAGTATTTT.

This clone was counted a single time. CDR3: CASSQDLQGREQYF. In nucleotides, the CDR3 is TGTGCCAGCAGCCAAGATTTGCAGGGACGGGAGCAGTACTTC. This sequence joins TRBV4-2 and TRBJ2-7, with D perhaps assigned TRBD1 or TRBD2 (5 bases each). Trimming left V 0 bases short and J 7 bases short, with 13 bases between. The germline V gene has CDR1 LGHNA and CDR2 YNFKEQ. The length of the CDR3 is 14 residues.

This chain uses TRBV30 with TRBJ2-1; perhaps TRBD2 as D (6 bases). The germline V and J ends were trimmed by 3 bases and 4 bases, with 16 bases remaining between them. CDR1 is GTSNPN, CDR2 SVGIG, per germline (reference sequence). CDR3 length equals 15 residues. DNA of the CDR3: TGTGCCTGGAGGGTCGGCGGTGGGACTTACAATGAGCAGTTCTTC. Translation: CAWRVGGGTYNEQFF.